This passage covers 5 T cell receptor beta chains from one sample sequenced in a study of blood T cell repertoires in COVID-19. The repertoire was sequenced with immunoSEQ multiplex PCR; TCRdb's copy has only in-frame clones and lacks some. This table holds 150,000 to 200,000 clones, 83% found once. Source material: peripheral blood. Receptors originate from a woman aged 80 or older with acute or convalescent COVID-19.

The V gene is TRBV6-2 or TRBV6-3, the J gene TRBJ2-7; 10 bases are a match to TRBD1. Germline V gene data show CDR1 as MNHEY and CDR2 as SVGEGT. Losses at the gene ends were 2 bases for V and 1 base for J; bases not matched to a gene: 8. This CDR3 is built from 17 residues. The CDR3 loop reads CASSYPSRDRGSYEQYF. Here the CDR3 DNA reads TGTGCCAGCAGTTACCCTTCCCGGGACAGGGGATCCTACGAGCAGTACTTC.

This chain links TRBV5-1 with TRBJ2-3, with 8 bases matching TRBD1. The J segment lost 4 bases and the V segment lost 4 bases, leaving 8 bases of the junction unmatched. The germline V gene has CDR1 SGHRS and CDR2 YFSETQ. The CDR3 totals 15 residues. The CDR3 region is CASSEQTGDSDTQYF. In nucleotides, the CDR3 is TGCGCCAGCAGCGAACAGACAGGGGACTCAGATACGCAGTATTTT.

DNA for the CDR3: TGTGCCAGCCGACCAAACTCTCCGGGACAGGGGAAAGAAAAACTGTTTTTT. Protein: CASRPNSPGQGKEKLFF. This chain links TRBV21-1 with TRBJ1-4; the D segment call TRBD1 is taken from the table without a DNA check. TRBV21-1 is listed as a pseudogene. The CDR3 has 17 residues.

The genes are TRBV6-1 and TRBJ1-4; tentative D call: TRBD1 (5 bases). CDR1 is MNHNS and CDR2 is SASEGT in the germline V gene. Between the trimmed V and J ends, which lost 1 base and 0 bases, there was a span of 9 bases. The CDR3 is made up of 16 amino acids. As DNA, the CDR3 is TGTGCCAGCAGTGAAGTAGGGGTTGCAACTAATGAAAAACTGTTTTTT. Amino acid sequence: CASSEVGVATNEKLFF.

This clone was seen a few times. The V call is TRBV5-1, the J call TRBJ1-1; D not certain. The CDR3 totals 17 residues. CDR1 and CDR2 (germline): SGHRS, YFSETQ. V was shortened by 0 bases and J by 2 bases, with 17 bases between the two germline ends. CDR3 amino acids: CASSLGLDLRLNTEAFF. The CDR3 DNA sequence: TGCGCCAGCAGCTTGGGATTGGATCTCAGACTAAACACTGAAGCTTTCTTT.